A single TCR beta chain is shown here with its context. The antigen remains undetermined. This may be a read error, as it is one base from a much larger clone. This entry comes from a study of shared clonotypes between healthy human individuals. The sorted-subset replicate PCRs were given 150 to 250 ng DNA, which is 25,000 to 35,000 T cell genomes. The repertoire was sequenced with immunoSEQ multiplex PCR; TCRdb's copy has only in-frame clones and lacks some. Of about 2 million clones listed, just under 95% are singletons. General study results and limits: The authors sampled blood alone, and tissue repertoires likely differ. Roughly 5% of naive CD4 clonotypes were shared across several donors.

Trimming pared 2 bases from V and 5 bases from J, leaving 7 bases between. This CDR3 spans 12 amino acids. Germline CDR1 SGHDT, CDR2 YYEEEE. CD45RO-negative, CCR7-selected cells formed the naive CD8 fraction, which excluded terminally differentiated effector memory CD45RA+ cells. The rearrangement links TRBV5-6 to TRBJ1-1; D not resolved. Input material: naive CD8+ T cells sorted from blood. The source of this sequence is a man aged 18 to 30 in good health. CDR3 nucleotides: TGTGCCAGCAGCTTTGGGGAGACTGAAGCTTTCTTT. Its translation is CASSFGETEAFF.